Below, 16 T cell receptor beta chains from the same sample are listed, as sequenced in a study of vaccination effects on CD4 cells after COVID-19. The repertoire was sequenced with immunoSEQ multiplex PCR; TCRdb's copy has only in-frame clones and lacks some. The table shows fewer than 90,000 clones, with around 77% occurring only once. Antigen specificity for these receptors is unknown. The ViraFEST assay expanded antigen-specific CD4+ T cells with viral peptide pools before sequencing. Culture proceeded for approximately 10 days, and CD4+ T cells were then isolated. Everyone in the study got two shots of either the BNT162b2 or mRNA-1273 vaccine. The sequences come from CD4+ T cells from PBMCs cultured with HCoV-OC43 spike peptides, collected after COVID-19 vaccination. Stated subset: HCoV-OC43 spike overlapping peptide pool stimulation. Receptor source: a human donor who received a COVID-19 vaccine.

The V gene is TRBV2, the J gene TRBJ2-5; 7 bases agree with TRBD2. V lost 7 bases to trimming and J lost 5 bases; unmatched junction nucleotides: 13. The CDR3 length is 15 residues. Looked up from germline, CDR1 is SNHLY and CDR2 is FYNNEI. CDR3 in amino acids: CASTRWGGIGETQYF. The CDR3 DNA follows: TGTGCCAGCACCCGGTGGGGGGGTATAGGGGAGACCCAGTACTTC.

J is TRBJ1-1 and V is TRBV28; D is undetermined. This CDR3 has 12 amino acids. Germline CDR1 and CDR2: MDHEN and SYDVKM. Deletions cut 3 bases from V and 11 bases from J, with 13 bases between. For the CDR3, the DNA is TGTGCCAGCAGTTTTTTTAAGGAATCGGCTTTCTTT. Translation gives CASSFFKESAFF.

The CDR3 DNA reads TGCGCCAGCAGAGGCGACCCGGCAAACACTGAAGCTTTCTTT. This sequence encodes CASRGDPANTEAFF. The gene calls are TRBV5-1 and TRBJ1-1; D gene uncertain. The V gene's germline CDR1 is SGHRS and CDR2 YFSETQ. This CDR3 has 14 residues. V was trimmed by 5 bases and J by 2 bases, leaving 13 bases between them.

The gene calls are TRBV15 and TRBJ2-2, with D uncertain. Germline CDR1 LNHNV, CDR2 YYDKDF (reference sequence). The CDR3 consists of 14 residues. Trimming stripped 9 bases from V and 0 bases from J, with 11 bases between. This chain's CDR3 is CATNEIANTGELFF. CDR3 DNA: TGTGCCACTAATGAGATTGCGAACACCGGGGAGCTGTTTTTT.

The table lists this clone with a few counts. The CDR3 sequence: CATSRGGILRDEQYV. The CDR3 DNA reads as TGTGCCACCAGCAGAGGGGGCATCCTCCGGGACGAGCAGTACGTC. This chain connects TRBV15 to TRBJ2-7; possibly TRBD1 for D (5 bases). Per the germline V gene, CDR1 is LNHNV and CDR2 is YYDKDF (reference sequence). V was cut by 1 base and J by 5 bases, with 15 bases left in between. The CDR3 length is 15 residues.

This clone was counted between two and nine times. V gene TRBV4-1 combines with J gene TRBJ1-4; maybe TRBD1 (5 bases). Trimming cost V 6 bases and J 1 base, with 12 bases left between them. The CDR3 loop spans 15 amino acids. Germline CDR1 is MGHRA and CDR2 is YSYEKL. CDR3 loop: CASRQARRTNEKLFF. The CDR3 DNA reads as TGCGCCAGCAGACAGGCCCGGAGAACTAATGAAAAACTGTTTTTT.

In DNA form, the CDR3 reads TGTGCCAGCAGCCGACAGGGGGGGTTAGAGACCCAGTACTTC. This encodes CASSRQGGLETQYF. The rearrangement joins TRBV2 to TRBJ2-5; TRBD1 matches 9 bases. The CDR3 length is 14 residues. V shed 6 bases, J shed 4 bases, and the junction held 6 bases outside the gene matches. Germline values: CDR1 SNHLY, CDR2 FYNNEI.

This clone came up a few times. The chain links TRBV7-2 to TRBJ2-1; D uncertain. Germline lookup yields CDR1 SGHTA and CDR2 FQGNSA. This CDR3 has 14 amino acids. Trimming shortened V by 5 bases and J by 7 bases, and 15 bases separated the two germline ends. DNA of the CDR3: TGTGCCAGCAGCGTAGTGTCTTGGGGAAATGAGCAGTTCTTC. This codes for CASSVVSWGNEQFF.

This chain joins TRBV19 and TRBJ1-5, with a tentative D call TRBD1 (6 bases). Germline V gene lookup returns CDR1 LNHDA and CDR2 SQIVND (reference sequence). The ends were cut back, 1 base at V and 3 bases at J, with 16 bases in the middle. The CDR3 runs to 17 residues. The CDR3 loop is CASSIVLNGQFNQPQHF. For the CDR3, the DNA is TGTGCCAGTAGTATAGTGCTTAATGGACAGTTCAATCAGCCCCAGCATTTT.

The chain employs TRBV29-1 and TRBJ2-2; D is unresolved. This CDR3 has 13 residues. Per germline, CDR1 SQVTM and CDR2 ANQGSEA. The V end lost 3 bases, the J end lost 3 bases, and 8 bases lay between the germline ends. CDR3 amino acids: CSVDLAYTGELFF. The CDR3 DNA reads as TGCAGCGTTGACCTCGCCTACACCGGGGAGCTGTTTTTT.

This chain links TRBV3-1 (or the pseudogene TRBV3-2) with TRBJ2-3; TRBD1 matches at 7 bases. Germline-derived CDR1 and CDR2 are LGHDT and YNNKEL (reference sequence). The CDR3 has 17 residues. V trimming: 3 bases; J trimming: 1 base; junction bases outside the gene matches: 10. Written as DNA, the CDR3 is TGTGCCAGCAGCCACTACAGCAGGGGGATAGGCACAGATACGCAGTATTTT. Translating it yields CASSHYSRGIGTDTQYF.

V gene TRBV10-1 combines with J gene TRBJ1-1, with D tentatively TRBD1 (6 bases). The germline V gene encodes CDR1 WNHNN and CDR2 SYGVQD (reference sequence). Deletions cut 6 bases from V and 0 bases from J, with 8 bases between. The CDR3 spans 13 residues. As DNA, the CDR3 is TGCGCCAGCAGGGACAGCATGAACACTGAAGCTTTCTTT. Its protein is CASRDSMNTEAFF.

This chain links TRBV6-2 or TRBV6-3 with TRBJ1-5; perhaps TRBD1 as D (6 bases). In germline, CDR1 is MNHEY, CDR2 SVGEGT. The V and J ends lost 5 bases and 9 bases respectively, with 11 bases between them. The CDR3 is 12 amino acids. CDR3 DNA sequence: TGTGCCAGCAGTCCAGGGGTCGGGCCCCAGCATTTT. Its protein is CASSPGVGPQHF.

This rearrangement joins TRBV2 to TRBJ1-1; D possibly corresponds to TRBD1 (5 bases). From germline, CDR1 is SNHLY and CDR2 FYNNEI. The V end was cut by 6 bases, the J end by 0 bases, with 11 bases between. The CDR3 covers 14 residues. The DNA for the CDR3 is TGTGCCAGCAGACCCAGGGTGTTGAACACTGAAGCTTTCTTT. This sequence encodes CASRPRVLNTEAFF.

The chain is built from TRBV28 and TRBJ1-2; possible D gene TRBD1, 6 bases. Germline CDR1 and CDR2: MDHEN and SYDVKM. The CDR3 totals 14 residues. Trimming took 5 bases from V and 2 from J, leaving 12 bases between them. The CDR3 bases are TGTGCCAGCAGTCAGACAGGCAAGAACTATGGCTACACCTTC. Its translation: CASSQTGKNYGYTF.

The chain recombines TRBV2 with TRBJ1-2; no clear D gene. Trimming shortened V by 6 bases and J by 6 bases, and 14 bases separated the two germline ends. The germline V gene has CDR1 SNHLY and CDR2 FYNNEI. CDR3 size: 13 residues. For the CDR3, the DNA is TGTGCCAGCAGGGAACTCACCAAGAATGGCTACACCTTC. The encoded protein is CASRELTKNGYTF.